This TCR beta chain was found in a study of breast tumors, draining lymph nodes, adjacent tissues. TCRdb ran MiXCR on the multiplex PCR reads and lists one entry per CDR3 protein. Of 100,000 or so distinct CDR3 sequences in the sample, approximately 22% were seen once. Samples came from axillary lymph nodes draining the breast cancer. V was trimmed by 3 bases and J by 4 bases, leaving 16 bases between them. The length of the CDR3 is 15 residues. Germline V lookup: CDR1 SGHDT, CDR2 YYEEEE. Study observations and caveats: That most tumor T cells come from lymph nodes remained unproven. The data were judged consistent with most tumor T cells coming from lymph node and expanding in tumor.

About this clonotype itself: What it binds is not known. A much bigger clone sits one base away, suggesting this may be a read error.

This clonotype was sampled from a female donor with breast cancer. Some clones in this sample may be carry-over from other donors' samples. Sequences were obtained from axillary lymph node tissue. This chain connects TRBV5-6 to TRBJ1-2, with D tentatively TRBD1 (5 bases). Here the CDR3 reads CASSWGRRGSYGYTF. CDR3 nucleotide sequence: TGTGCCAGCAGCTGGGGGAGACGGGGGAGCTATGGCTACACCTTC.